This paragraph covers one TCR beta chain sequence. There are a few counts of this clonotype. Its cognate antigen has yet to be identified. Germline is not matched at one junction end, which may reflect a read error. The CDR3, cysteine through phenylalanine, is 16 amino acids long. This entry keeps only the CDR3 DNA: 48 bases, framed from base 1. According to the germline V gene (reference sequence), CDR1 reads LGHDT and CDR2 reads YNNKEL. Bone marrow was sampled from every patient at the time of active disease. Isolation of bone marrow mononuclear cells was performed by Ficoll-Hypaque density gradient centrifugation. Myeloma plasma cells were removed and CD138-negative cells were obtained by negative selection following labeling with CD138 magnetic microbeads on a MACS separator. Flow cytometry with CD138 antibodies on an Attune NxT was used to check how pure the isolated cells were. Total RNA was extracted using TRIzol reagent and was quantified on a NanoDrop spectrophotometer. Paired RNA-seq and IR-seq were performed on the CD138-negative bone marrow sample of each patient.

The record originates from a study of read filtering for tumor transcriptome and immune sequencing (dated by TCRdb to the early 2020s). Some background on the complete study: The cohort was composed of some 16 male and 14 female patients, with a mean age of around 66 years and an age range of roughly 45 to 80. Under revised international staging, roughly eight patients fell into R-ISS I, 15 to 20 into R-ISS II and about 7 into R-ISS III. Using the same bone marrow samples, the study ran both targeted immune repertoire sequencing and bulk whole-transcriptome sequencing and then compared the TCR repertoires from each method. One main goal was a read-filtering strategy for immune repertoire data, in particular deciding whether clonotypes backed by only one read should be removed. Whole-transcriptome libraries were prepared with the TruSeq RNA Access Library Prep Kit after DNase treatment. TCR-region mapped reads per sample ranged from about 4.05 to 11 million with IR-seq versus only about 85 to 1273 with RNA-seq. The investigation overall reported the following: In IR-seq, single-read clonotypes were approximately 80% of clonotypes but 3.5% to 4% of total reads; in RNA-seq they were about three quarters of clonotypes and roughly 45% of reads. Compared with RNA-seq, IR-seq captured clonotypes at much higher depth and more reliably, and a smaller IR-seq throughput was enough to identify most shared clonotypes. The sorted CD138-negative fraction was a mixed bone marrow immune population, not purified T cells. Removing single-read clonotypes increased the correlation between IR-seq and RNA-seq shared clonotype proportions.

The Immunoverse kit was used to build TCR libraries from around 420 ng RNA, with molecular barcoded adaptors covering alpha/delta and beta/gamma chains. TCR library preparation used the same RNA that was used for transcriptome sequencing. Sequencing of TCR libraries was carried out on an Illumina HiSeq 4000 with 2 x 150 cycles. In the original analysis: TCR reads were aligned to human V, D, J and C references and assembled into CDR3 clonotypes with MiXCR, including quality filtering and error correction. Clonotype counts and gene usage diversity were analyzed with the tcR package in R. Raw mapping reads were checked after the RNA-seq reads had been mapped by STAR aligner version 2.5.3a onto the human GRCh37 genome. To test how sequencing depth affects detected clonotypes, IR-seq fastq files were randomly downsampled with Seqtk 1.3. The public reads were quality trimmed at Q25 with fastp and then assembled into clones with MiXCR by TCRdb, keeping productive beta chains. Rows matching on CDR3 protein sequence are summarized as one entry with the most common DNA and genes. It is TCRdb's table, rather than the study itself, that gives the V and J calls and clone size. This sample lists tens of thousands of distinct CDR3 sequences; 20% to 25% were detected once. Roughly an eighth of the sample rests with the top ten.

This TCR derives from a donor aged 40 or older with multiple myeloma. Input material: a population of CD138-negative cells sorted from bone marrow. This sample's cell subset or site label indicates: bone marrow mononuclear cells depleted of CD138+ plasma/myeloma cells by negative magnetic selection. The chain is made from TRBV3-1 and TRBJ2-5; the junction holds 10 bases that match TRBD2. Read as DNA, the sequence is TGTGCCGGCAGCCAAGCGAGCGGGGGGGCCAGGGAGACCCAGTACTTC. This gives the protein CAGSQASGGARETQYF.